These T cell receptor beta chains were read from a single sample in a study of T cells in Graves' hyperthyroidism and ophthalmopathy. TCRdb re-derived calls from the multiplex PCR reads in MiXCR, one entry per CDR3 protein. The table records more than 300,000 distinct CDR3 sequences, around a sixth of them present only once. Sequences were obtained from blood. The receptor set was obtained from a man aged 18-30 years with Graves' ophthalmopathy. The CDR3 runs from the conserved cysteine through the conserved F or W. A D gene is named only where the DNA matches it firmly. For some rows the clone size is stated as once, few or many, or as a class when expanded; others skip it.

NA	TRBV6-1	many	TRBJ1-1	TGTGCCAGCAGTGATGGGACACTTCCAGAAGCTTTCTTT	CASSDGTLPEAFF
TRBD1	TRBV9	few	TRBJ1-2	TGTGCCAGCAGCGTAGTTCCGGACAGGGGTGACTATGGCTACACCTTC	CASSVVPDRGDYGYTF
NA	TRBV27	many	TRBJ1-5	TGTGCCAGCAGTTTGATCAGAGATAGCAATCAGCCCCAGCATTTT	CASSLIRDSNQPQHF
TRBD2	TRBV29-1	many	TRBJ2-5	TGCAGCGTCATGGGACTAGCGGGGTTCCAAGAGACCCAGTACTTC	CSVMGLAGFQETQYF
NA	TRBV10-2	NA	TRBJ1-1	TGCGCCAGCGCACGGGGGGGGGCGAACACTGAAGCTTTCTTT	CASARGGANTEAFF
NA	TRBV2	many	TRBJ1-1	TGTGCCAGCAGTGAGGGTCGACACGGCGAATCTGAAGCTTTCTTT	CASSEGRHGESEAFF
NA	TRBV18	many	TRBJ1-1	TGTGCCAGCTCACCGTCACAAGTGAACACTGAAGCTTTCTTT	CASSPSQVNTEAFF
NA	TRBV5-1	many	TRBJ2-7	TGCGCCAGCAGCTTGAAGTCCCGAGGGACCTACGAGCAGTACTTC	CASSLKSRGTYEQYF
TRBD1	TRBV20-1	many	TRBJ1-1	TGCAGTGCTCTACCAGGGGGCCAGACTGAAGCTTTCTTT	CSALPGGQTEAFF
NA	TRBV2	many	TRBJ1-2	TGTGCCAGCAGTGAGGTGAGGGGCTATGGCTACACCTTC	CASSEVRGYGYTF
NA	TRBV7-9	many	TRBJ2-7	TGTGCCAGCAGCCCGAGCGAGGGAGGAGGCGAGCAGTACTTC	CASSPSEGGGEQYF
TRBD1	TRBV29-1	few	TRBJ1-2	TGCAGCGTTGAAGACCAGGGGGCAGATGGCTACACCTTC	CSVEDQGADGYTF
NA	TRBV9	few	TRBJ2-5	TGTGCCAGCAGCGGATCGGGGGTACAAGAGACCCAGTACTTC	CASSGSGVQETQYF
NA	TRBV2	many	TRBJ2-3	TGTGCCAGCAAGGGAGGCACAGATACGCAGTATTTT	CASKGGTDTQYF
NA	TRBV5-1	few	TRBJ1-2	TGCGCCAGCAGCTTGGTGGGTGATAACTATGGCTACACCTTC	CASSLVGDNYGYTF
NA	TRBV7-9	NA	TRBJ2-3	TGTGCCAGCAGCTTAGACAGGGCCGGAGATACGCAGTATTTT	CASSLDRAGDTQYF
NA	TRBV29-1	NA	TRBJ1-1	TGCAGCGTCGCGCTTACAGGGAACACTGAAGCTTTCTTT	CSVALTGNTEAFF
NA	TRBV7-2	many	TRBJ1-5	TGTGCCAGCAGCTTATGGCAGGGCAATCAGCCCCAGCATTTT	CASSLWQGNQPQHF
TRBD1	TRBV5-1	NA	TRBJ2-7	TGCGCCAGCAGCTTGGTAGGACAGGGCTACGAGCAGTACTTC	CASSLVGQGYEQYF
TRBD1	TRBV12-3/TRBV12-4	NA	TRBJ1-1	TGTGCCAGCAGTCCCTTTTACAGGGGTCAAGCTTTCTTT	CASSPFYRGQAFF
TRBD1	TRBV18	many	TRBJ2-5	TGTGCCAGCTCACGGACAGGGGGGGAAGAGACCCAGTACTTC	CASSRTGGEETQYF
NA	TRBV6-2/TRBV6-3	NA	TRBJ1-2	TGTGCCAGCAGTTACGGGGTCGGGGCAGACCTAAACTATGGCTACACCTTC	CASSYGVGADLNYGYTF
TRBD1	TRBV28	many	TRBJ2-7	TGTGCCAGCAGTTTCGGGACAGGGTTCGGCGAGCAGTACTTC	CASSFGTGFGEQYF
TRBD1	TRBV24-1	NA	TRBJ1-1	TGTGCCACCAGTGACGACAGGGTCGGCACTGAAGCTTTCTTT	CATSDDRVGTEAFF
NA	TRBV15	NA	TRBJ1-5	TGTGCCACCGGAGTGGGTCCGGGACCCAAGGAGGATAGCAATCAGCCCCAGCATTTT	CATGVGPGPKEDSNQPQHF
NA	TRBV7-9	many	TRBJ2-7	TGTGCCAGCAGCTTAGCCGACGGCTTCCAGCAGTACTTC	CASSLADGFQQYF
NA	TRBV20-1	many	TRBJ2-7	TGCAGTGCTAGAGGGGGGGCAGGCATGGTCTACGAGCAGTACTTC	CSARGGAGMVYEQYF
NA	TRBV10-3	NA	TRBJ2-1	TGTGCCATCATCGCGGGACCTAGCTACAATGAGCAGTTCTTC	CAIIAGPSYNEQFF
NA	TRBV4-1	NA	TRBJ1-2	TGCGCCAGCAATGAGGGGCTTAACTATGGCTACACCTTC	CASNEGLNYGYTF
TRBD1	TRBV20-1	many	TRBJ2-7	TGCAGTGCTAGGGGGACAGGGGTTTTCGAGCAGTACTTC	CSARGTGVFEQYF
TRBD1	TRBV6-1	few	TRBJ1-2	TGTGCCAGCACCGCGGGACAGGGGATCAGCCCTCTAGGCTACACCTTC	CASTAGQGISPLGYTF
TRBD1	TRBV5-1	many	TRBJ2-1	TGCGCCAGCAGCCCCTGGACAGGGGGTAATGAGCAGTTCTTC	CASSPWTGGNEQFF
NA	TRBV5-5	many	TRBJ2-1	TGTGCCAGCAGCTTGGAAGGTCAGGGTTCCTACAATGAGCAGTTCTTC	CASSLEGQGSYNEQFF
TRBD2	TRBV2	NA	TRBJ2-3	TGTGCCAGCAGTGGACCGGGACTAGCTGCAGATACGCAGTATTTT	CASSGPGLAADTQYF
NA	TRBV5-1	few	TRBJ1-6	TGCGCCAGCAGCTTGGCTACGGGGCTGAGCTCCTATAATTCACCCCTCCACTTT	CASSLATGLSSYNSPLHF
NA	TRBV29-1	few	TRBJ2-5	TGCAGCGTTCCGACAGTAAACCAAGAGACCCAGTACTTC	CSVPTVNQETQYF
NA	TRBV29-1	many	TRBJ1-4	TGCAGCGTTGGGGTAGCCCTTAATGAAAAACTGTTTTTT	CSVGVALNEKLFF
NA	TRBV7-3	NA	TRBJ2-1	TGTGCCAGCAGCATCTCGGGGCTCAACAATGAGCAGTTCTTC	CASSISGLNNEQFF
NA	TRBV18	many	TRBJ2-5	TGTGCCAGCAGCCCCCGGACGGACCAAGAGACCCAGTACTTC	CASSPRTDQETQYF
NA	TRBV2	many	TRBJ2-5	TGTGCCAGCAGTGCGGCTGAGTCAATGCGAGAGACCCAGTACTTC	CASSAAESMRETQYF
NA	TRBV20-1	few	TRBJ2-6	TGCAGTGCTAGTAAGGGGTCTAGCTCTGGGGCCAACGTCCTGACTTTC	CSASKGSSSGANVLTF
NA	TRBV9	few	TRBJ2-5	TGTGCCAGCAGCGTAGGGGGGGCTCAAGAGACCCAGTACTTC	CASSVGGAQETQYF
TRBD1	TRBV28	many	TRBJ2-3	TGTGCCAGCAGGCGGGACAGGGGGCCAGTGGATACGCAGTATTTT	CASRRDRGPVDTQYF
NA	TRBV12-3/TRBV12-4	many	TRBJ1-5	TGTGCCAGCAGTTTGTGGGAACAGCCCCAGCATTTT	CASSLWEQPQHF
NA	TRBV10-3	many	TRBJ2-3	TGTGCCATCAGTGAGGGGGGGATAAGTGAGCCAGATACGCAGTATTTT	CAISEGGISEPDTQYF
TRBD1	TRBV20-1	many	TRBJ1-1	TGCAGTGCTAGAGATGGGGGACAGGGGGACACTGAAGCTTTCTTT	CSARDGGQGDTEAFF
TRBD2	TRBV6-1	NA	TRBJ2-5	TGTGCCAGCAGTTCCGGACTAGTGGGTGGCGTTGAGACCCAGTACTTC	CASSSGLVGGVETQYF
NA	TRBV27	few	TRBJ1-6	TGTGCCAGAGGACGGACAGTCGGCTCCTATAATTCACCCCTCCACTTT	CARGRTVGSYNSPLHF
NA	TRBV20-1	many	TRBJ1-1	TGCAGTGCTCCCCCTACAGTGAACACTGAAGCTTTCTTT	CSAPPTVNTEAFF
NA	TRBV5-1	many	TRBJ2-2	TGCGCCAGCAGGTATCCCGGGACGGGGAACACCGGGGAGCTGTTTTTT	CASRYPGTGNTGELFF
TRBD1	TRBV14	many	TRBJ2-1	TGTGCCAGCAGCCAAGATGGCGGTGTTTGGGACAGGGGTTCCAATGAGCAGTTCTTC	CASSQDGGVWDRGSNEQFF
TRBD1	TRBV9	many	TRBJ2-1	TGTGCCAGCAGCGCCGCCGGGACAGGGAATGAGCAGTTCTTC	CASSAAGTGNEQFF
TRBD1	TRBV3-1	few	TRBJ2-1	TGTGCCAGCAGCAAAATGGGACCGGGACAGACCAATGAACAGTTCTTC	CASSKMGPGQTNEQFF
NA	TRBV14	NA	TRBJ2-2	TGTGCCAGCAGCCAAGCGACTTATCGGCTGTTTTTT	CASSQATYRLFF
TRBD1	TRBV7-9	few	TRBJ1-1	TGTGCCAGCAGCCCCGAATGGGGACAGGGGAACACTGAAGCTTTCTTT	CASSPEWGQGNTEAFF
TRBD2	TRBV5-5	many	TRBJ2-7	TGTGCCAGCAGCTTGTCGGTAGGGTTAGCGGGGGGGAACGAGCAGTACTTC	CASSLSVGLAGGNEQYF
NA	TRBV24-1	many	TRBJ1-1	TGTGCCACCAGTGCCCCGGGACCTAGAGGAACTGAAGCTTTCTTT	CATSAPGPRGTEAFF
NA	TRBV12-3/TRBV12-4	many	TRBJ2-7	TGTGCCAGCACCAAGACAGGCTACGAGCAGTACTTC	CASTKTGYEQYF
TRBD1	TRBV11-2	many	TRBJ2-1	TGTGCCAGCAGCTTAGCAGGGGGCGAGCAGTTCTTC	CASSLAGGEQFF
TRBD2	TRBV5-8	many	TRBJ2-3	TGTGCCAGCAGCCGGACTAGCGGGGGAGGGGATACGCAGTATTTT	CASSRTSGGGDTQYF